This is a list of T cell receptor beta chains from one sample in a study of T-cell memory formation after mild COVID-19. One entry per CDR3 protein results from TCRdb running MiXCR on the 5' RACE reads. The sample records approximately 250,000 distinct CDR3 sequences, roughly a sixth being singletons. The source material was PBMCs or a T cell subset sorted from them (not recorded which). These receptors were taken from a man between 18 and 35 years old who had mild COVID-19 (a few samples of this study predate the infection). Cell type and time point are not known. CDR3s include the opening cysteine and the closing phenylalanine or tryptophan. A D gene is named only where the DNA matches it firmly. Only some rows state a clone size, as once, few, many or a class for expanded clones.

d_call: -; clone_size: -; v_call: TRBV6-5; j_call: TRBJ1-1; cdr3_length: 15; cdr3_nt: TGTGCCAGCAGCTCCAGGGGCACGGGCGGGACTGAAGCTTTCTTT; cdr3_aa: CASSSRGTGGTEAFF
d_call: -; clone_size: -; v_call: TRBV4-3; j_call: TRBJ2-3; cdr3_length: 12; cdr3_nt: TGCGCCAGCGGTCAGAGAGCAGATACGCAGTATTTT; cdr3_aa: CASGQRADTQYF
d_call: -; clone_size: -; v_call: TRBV7-2; j_call: TRBJ2-5; cdr3_length: 15; cdr3_nt: TGTGCCAGCAGCTTCCGCAGGGGGGCCGAAGAGACCCAGTACTTC; cdr3_aa: CASSFRRGAEETQYF
d_call: TRBD2; clone_size: few; v_call: TRBV20-1; j_call: TRBJ2-5; cdr3_length: 14; cdr3_nt: TGCAGTGCTAGGACTAGCGGGGCGGGAGAGACCCAGTACTTC; cdr3_aa: CSARTSGAGETQYF
d_call: -; clone_size: -; v_call: TRBV19; j_call: TRBJ1-6; cdr3_length: 15; cdr3_nt: TGTGCCAGTAGCCAAACCCGGGATCTTAATTCACCCCTCCACTTT; cdr3_aa: CASSQTRDLNSPLHF
d_call: TRBD2; clone_size: -; v_call: TRBV7-9; j_call: TRBJ2-5; cdr3_length: 16; cdr3_nt: TGTGCCAGCAGGAAACTAGCGGGGGGGCCGTTGGAGACCCAGTACTTC; cdr3_aa: CASRKLAGGPLETQYF
d_call: TRBD1; clone_size: few; v_call: TRBV5-6; j_call: TRBJ2-1; cdr3_length: 15; cdr3_nt: TGTGCCAGCAGCGGGACAGGGGGCGTTTACAATGAGCAGTTCTTC; cdr3_aa: CASSGTGGVYNEQFF
d_call: TRBD2; clone_size: -; v_call: TRBV5-1; j_call: TRBJ2-5; cdr3_length: 17; cdr3_nt: TGCGCCAGCAGCTTGGCCCCAGCGGGGGGGAACCAAGAGACCCAGTACTTC; cdr3_aa: CASSLAPAGGNQETQYF
d_call: -; clone_size: few; v_call: TRBV6-5; j_call: TRBJ2-4; cdr3_length: 10; cdr3_nt: TGTGCCAGCCGCCAGGGACGGCGCCTCTTC; cdr3_aa: CASRQGRRLF
d_call: TRBD2; clone_size: few; v_call: TRBV6-5; j_call: TRBJ2-7; cdr3_length: 16; cdr3_nt: TGTGCCAGCAGTTACTCTAGCGGGGACACATTCTACGAGCAGTACTTC; cdr3_aa: CASSYSSGDTFYEQYF
d_call: -; clone_size: -; v_call: TRBV5-1; j_call: TRBJ1-1; cdr3_length: 16; cdr3_nt: TGCGCCAGCAGCCGTTATGTGGGGAGAAGCGTGGCTGAAGCTTTCTTT; cdr3_aa: CASSRYVGRSVAEAFF
d_call: -; clone_size: few; v_call: TRBV11-3; j_call: TRBJ2-7; cdr3_length: 14; cdr3_nt: TGTGCCAGCAGCGGAAATGAGAGCTCCTACGAGCAGTACTTC; cdr3_aa: CASSGNESSYEQYF
d_call: -; clone_size: -; v_call: TRBV7-3; j_call: TRBJ2-2; cdr3_length: 14; cdr3_nt: TGTGCCAGCAGCCAGACAAGGAACACCGGGGAGCTGTTTTTT; cdr3_aa: CASSQTRNTGELFF
d_call: -; clone_size: few; v_call: TRBV2; j_call: TRBJ2-7; cdr3_length: 14; cdr3_nt: TGTGCCTCAGATAGAGGTCCGAGCTCCTACGAGCAGTACTTC; cdr3_aa: CASDRGPSSYEQYF
d_call: TRBD1; clone_size: few; v_call: TRBV7-2; j_call: TRBJ2-1; cdr3_length: 13; cdr3_nt: TGTGCCAGCAGCTTCGCCAGACAGGGCGAGCAGTTCTTC; cdr3_aa: CASSFARQGEQFF
d_call: -; clone_size: -; v_call: TRBV18; j_call: TRBJ2-1; cdr3_length: 14; cdr3_nt: TGTGCCAGCTCACCACCGGCAGGAGGCAATGAGCAGTTCTTC; cdr3_aa: CASSPPAGGNEQFF
d_call: -; clone_size: -; v_call: TRBV7-2; j_call: TRBJ1-2; cdr3_length: 14; cdr3_nt: TGTGCCAGCAGCCTGGCGAACGGGGGCCATGGCTACACCTTC; cdr3_aa: CASSLANGGHGYTF
d_call: -; clone_size: few; v_call: TRBV2; j_call: TRBJ1-1; cdr3_length: 15; cdr3_nt: TGTGCCAGCAGTGAAGGGGCTGGGGTCAACACTGAAGCTTTCTTT; cdr3_aa: CASSEGAGVNTEAFF
d_call: -; clone_size: many; v_call: TRBV10-3; j_call: TRBJ2-1; cdr3_length: 12; cdr3_nt: TGTGCCATCAGGAAGACAGACAATGAGCAGTTCTTC; cdr3_aa: CAIRKTDNEQFF
d_call: -; clone_size: -; v_call: TRBV4-1; j_call: TRBJ1-3; cdr3_length: 15; cdr3_nt: TGCGCCAGCAGCCAAGACCGGGGTCTCGGAAACACCATATATTTT; cdr3_aa: CASSQDRGLGNTIYF
d_call: -; clone_size: -; v_call: TRBV9; j_call: TRBJ2-3; cdr3_length: 14; cdr3_nt: TGTGCCAGCAGCGTAGATCCAGACACAGATACGCAGTATTTT; cdr3_aa: CASSVDPDTDTQYF
d_call: -; clone_size: -; v_call: TRBV7-9; j_call: TRBJ1-1; cdr3_length: 10; cdr3_nt: TGTGCCGGGGGGGGCACTGAAGCTTTCTTT; cdr3_aa: CAGGGTEAFF
d_call: -; clone_size: many; v_call: TRBV7-2; j_call: TRBJ2-4; cdr3_length: 14; cdr3_nt: TGTGCCAGCAGACCTCAGGGCGCCAAAAACATTCAGTACTTC; cdr3_aa: CASRPQGAKNIQYF
d_call: -; clone_size: few; v_call: TRBV6-2/TRBV6-3; j_call: TRBJ2-7; cdr3_length: 13; cdr3_nt: TGTGCCAGCAGTTACGGAAGTCTTCCCGAGCAGTACTTC; cdr3_aa: CASSYGSLPEQYF
d_call: -; clone_size: few; v_call: TRBV12-3/TRBV12-4; j_call: TRBJ1-2; cdr3_length: 16; cdr3_nt: TGTGCCAGCAGCCTACGACAGCAACCGAGTAACTATGGCTACACCTTC; cdr3_aa: CASSLRQQPSNYGYTF
d_call: -; clone_size: few; v_call: TRBV6-2/TRBV6-3; j_call: TRBJ1-1; cdr3_length: 14; cdr3_nt: TGTGCCAGCAGTTACGGGCCAGCGGACACTGAAGCTTTCTTT; cdr3_aa: CASSYGPADTEAFF
d_call: -; clone_size: few; v_call: TRBV6-2/TRBV6-3; j_call: TRBJ1-2; cdr3_length: 11; cdr3_nt: TGTGCCAGCAGCCGATACTATGGCTACACCTTC; cdr3_aa: CASSRYYGYTF
d_call: -; clone_size: many; v_call: TRBV28; j_call: TRBJ2-5; cdr3_length: 15; cdr3_nt: TGTGCCAGCAATTCCCCAGGAGGGGCGGAGGAGACCCAGTACTTC; cdr3_aa: CASNSPGGAEETQYF
d_call: TRBD2; clone_size: -; v_call: TRBV9; j_call: TRBJ2-5; cdr3_length: 15; cdr3_nt: TGTGCCAGCAGCCTACCGGGGGGGCCGGGAGAGACCCAGTACTTC; cdr3_aa: CASSLPGGPGETQYF
d_call: -; clone_size: -; v_call: TRBV12-3/TRBV12-4; j_call: TRBJ2-1; cdr3_length: 16; cdr3_nt: TGTGCCAGCAGTCCGGGACTCAAGAGCTCCTACAATGAGCAGTTCTTC; cdr3_aa: CASSPGLKSSYNEQFF
d_call: -; clone_size: -; v_call: TRBV29-1; j_call: TRBJ2-1; cdr3_length: 14; cdr3_nt: TGCAGCGTTGAGGCCCCAGGGACATACAATGAGCAGTTCTTC; cdr3_aa: CSVEAPGTYNEQFF
d_call: -; clone_size: many; v_call: TRBV5-4; j_call: TRBJ2-1; cdr3_length: 16; cdr3_nt: TGTGCCACTAGAGCGTTGGGGGGCCTGGGGTACAATGAGCAGTTCTTC; cdr3_aa: CATRALGGLGYNEQFF
d_call: -; clone_size: -; v_call: TRBV4-3; j_call: TRBJ2-7; cdr3_length: 13; cdr3_nt: TGCGCCAGCAGCCAAGATCGCGCGGGGGAGCAGTACTTC; cdr3_aa: CASSQDRAGEQYF
d_call: -; clone_size: few; v_call: TRBV7-9; j_call: TRBJ2-2; cdr3_length: 13; cdr3_nt: TGTGCCAGCAGCCCCCCACACGCCGGGGAGCTGTTTTTT; cdr3_aa: CASSPPHAGELFF
d_call: -; clone_size: few; v_call: TRBV20-1; j_call: TRBJ2-7; cdr3_length: 12; cdr3_nt: TGCAGTGCTATACTGACGGGCTACGAGCAGTACTTC; cdr3_aa: CSAILTGYEQYF
d_call: -; clone_size: few; v_call: TRBV15; j_call: TRBJ2-7; cdr3_length: 16; cdr3_nt: TGTGCCACCAGCAGAGATCCGCGCGACGCATCCTACGAGCAGTACTTC; cdr3_aa: CATSRDPRDASYEQYF
d_call: -; clone_size: many; v_call: TRBV7-9; j_call: TRBJ1-2; cdr3_length: 14; cdr3_nt: TGTGCCAGCAGCTTAGCGGCAGGGGATTATGGCTACACCTTC; cdr3_aa: CASSLAAGDYGYTF
d_call: TRBD1; clone_size: -; v_call: TRBV7-2; j_call: TRBJ2-7; cdr3_length: 16; cdr3_nt: TGTGCCAGCAGACCACTTGCGGGCCAGGGGGCGTACGAGCAGTACTTC; cdr3_aa: CASRPLAGQGAYEQYF
d_call: -; clone_size: few; v_call: TRBV4-1; j_call: TRBJ2-2; cdr3_length: 14; cdr3_nt: TGCGCCAGCAGCCAAGACAGGAAGTCCGGGGAGCTGTTTTTT; cdr3_aa: CASSQDRKSGELFF
d_call: -; clone_size: few; v_call: TRBV9; j_call: TRBJ2-5; cdr3_length: 15; cdr3_nt: TGTGCCAGCAGCGTAGCGATAGGGGTTGCGGAGACCCAGTACTTC; cdr3_aa: CASSVAIGVAETQYF
d_call: -; clone_size: few; v_call: TRBV24-1; j_call: TRBJ2-3; cdr3_length: 16; cdr3_nt: TGTGCCACCAGTGATCCTCAGACAGGTGCTTTTGTTACGCAGTATTTT; cdr3_aa: CATSDPQTGAFVTQYF
d_call: -; clone_size: -; v_call: TRBV29-1; j_call: TRBJ1-2; cdr3_length: 13; cdr3_nt: TGCAGCGTTTGGACCGGACTGAACTATGGCTACACCTTC; cdr3_aa: CSVWTGLNYGYTF
d_call: -; clone_size: -; v_call: TRBV10-3; j_call: TRBJ2-6; cdr3_length: 15; cdr3_nt: TGTGCCATCAGTGAACCGGGGGCTGGGGCCAACGTCCTGACTTTC; cdr3_aa: CAISEPGAGANVLTF
d_call: TRBD1; clone_size: few; v_call: TRBV18; j_call: TRBJ2-6; cdr3_length: 18; cdr3_nt: TGTGCCAGCTCACAGCCGGGACAGGGTTTCTCTGGGGCCAACGTCCTGACTTTC; cdr3_aa: CASSQPGQGFSGANVLTF
d_call: -; clone_size: few; v_call: TRBV4-1; j_call: TRBJ1-2; cdr3_length: 13; cdr3_nt: TGCGCCAGCAGCCAAACAGGGTGGTCTGGCTACACCTTC; cdr3_aa: CASSQTGWSGYTF
d_call: -; clone_size: many; v_call: TRBV5-1; j_call: TRBJ2-7; cdr3_length: 15; cdr3_nt: TGCGCCAGCAGCCGGACAGAGTCAAGCTCCTACGAGCAGTACTTC; cdr3_aa: CASSRTESSSYEQYF
d_call: TRBD2; clone_size: few; v_call: TRBV7-7; j_call: TRBJ2-3; cdr3_length: 15; cdr3_nt: TGTGCCAGCAGCCCGACTAGCGGGGGGGGAGATACGCAGTATTTT; cdr3_aa: CASSPTSGGGDTQYF
d_call: -; clone_size: many; v_call: TRBV5-6; j_call: TRBJ2-6; cdr3_length: 15; cdr3_nt: TGTGCCAGCAGCCTGGGACTGTCAGGGGCCAACGTCCTGACTTTC; cdr3_aa: CASSLGLSGANVLTF
d_call: TRBD1; clone_size: few; v_call: TRBV7-2; j_call: TRBJ2-7; cdr3_length: 16; cdr3_nt: TGTGCCAGCAGCTTAGCGTCGGGGACAGGCAGCTACGAGCAGTACTTC; cdr3_aa: CASSLASGTGSYEQYF
d_call: TRBD2; clone_size: -; v_call: TRBV20-1; j_call: TRBJ2-2; cdr3_length: 18; cdr3_nt: TGCAGTGCTAGAGATACCCAGCGGGGGATGGCGAACACCGGGGAGCTGTTTTTT; cdr3_aa: CSARDTQRGMANTGELFF
d_call: -; clone_size: -; v_call: TRBV6-2/TRBV6-3; j_call: TRBJ2-1; cdr3_length: 11; cdr3_nt: TGTGCCAGCAGTTACGTGGGGGAGCAGTTCTTC; cdr3_aa: CASSYVGEQFF
d_call: -; clone_size: few; v_call: TRBV25-1; j_call: TRBJ1-2; cdr3_length: 15; cdr3_nt: TGTGCCAGCAGTGAATCCGGCGGTAGGGGAACTGGCTACACCTTC; cdr3_aa: CASSESGGRGTGYTF
d_call: TRBD2; clone_size: -; v_call: TRBV12-3/TRBV12-4; j_call: TRBJ2-1; cdr3_length: 14; cdr3_nt: TGTGCCAGCAGTTTACTAGCGGGGTCTAATGAGCAGTTCTTC; cdr3_aa: CASSLLAGSNEQFF
d_call: -; clone_size: few; v_call: TRBV12-3/TRBV12-4; j_call: TRBJ1-2; cdr3_length: 14; cdr3_nt: TGTGCCACCTGGACCGGGAAGGCAGGGATTGGCTACACCTTC; cdr3_aa: CATWTGKAGIGYTF